The 21 T cell receptor beta chains below come from one sample, sequenced in a study of identical twins (dated by TCRdb to about 2016). Library preparation employed 5' RACE. For sequencing, an Illumina HiSeq 2000 was employed. TCRdb itself trimmed the public reads at Q25 with fastp, ran MiXCR and retained productive beta chains. Rows with one shared CDR3 protein collapse into an entry with the most common genes and DNA. The table for this sample lists 1,800,000 or so distinct CDR3 sequences; about 30% of them were counted only once. Jointly, the top ten make up less than 0.35% of the sample. Sequences were obtained from cord blood. These receptors originate from a newborn girl in good health.

This clonotype was seen a handful of times. CDR3 DNA sequence: TGTGCCATCAGTCAGGGACAGGGAATAGGAAATCAGCCCCAGCATTTT. This sequence encodes CAISQGQGIGNQPQHF. The J gene is TRBJ1-5, the V gene TRBV10-3; 9 positions agree with TRBD1. The J segment lost 4 bases and the V segment lost 5 bases, leaving 9 bases of the junction unmatched. CDR1 and CDR2 (germline): ENHRY, SYGVKD. This CDR3 is 16 amino acids long.

Only a few counts were recorded for this clonotype. The gene calls are TRBV20-1 and TRBJ2-7; D gene ambiguous. CDR1 is DFQATT, CDR2 SNEGSKA, per germline (reference sequence). Trimming left V 1 base short and J 3 bases short, with 10 bases between. The CDR3 has 13 amino acids. The CDR3 loop is CSARGSRDYEQYF. In nucleotides, the CDR3 is TGCAGTGCTAGAGGTAGCAGAGACTACGAGCAGTACTTC.

With respect to this clonotype: Germline and junction disagree at one end, which may indicate a read error. The gene calls are TRBV7-9 and TRBJ2-5; 7 nucleotides agree with TRBD1. Germline CDR1 reads SEHNR; CDR2 reads FQNEAQ (reference sequence). CDR3 length: 14 amino acids. The CDR3: CASSFRQGQEAQYF. The CDR3 nucleotides read TGTGCCAGCAGCTTTAGACAGGGACAAGAGGCCCAGTACTTC.

In this sample, this clonotype turned up many times. The chain couples TRBV12-3 or TRBV12-4 to TRBJ2-1; D remains unclear. The CDR3 spans 14 residues. Between the trimmed V and J ends, which lost 2 bases and 6 bases, there was a span of 11 bases. The CDR3 protein is CASSLWAQFNEQFF. CDR3 DNA sequence: TGTGCCAGCAGTTTATGGGCTCAGTTCAATGAGCAGTTCTTC.

This clonotype has a handful of counts. The V and J genes are TRBV3-1 and TRBJ2-1; tentatively, D is TRBD2 (7 bases). The CDR3 consists of 15 residues. The germline V and J ends were trimmed by 8 bases and 3 bases, with 17 bases remaining between them. CDR1 is LGHDT, CDR2 YNNKEL, per germline (reference sequence). In DNA form, the CDR3 reads TGTGCCAGCTCTCCCGGCGGGGGCTTCTACAATGAGCAGTTCTTC. Protein: CASSPGGGFYNEQFF.

The V call is TRBV28, the J call TRBJ2-1, with D hard to call. Trimming took off 10 bases at V and 1 base at J, with 17 bases between the two ends. The V gene's germline CDR1 is MDHEN and CDR2 SYDVKM. The length of the CDR3 is 15 residues. CDR3 in DNA: TGTGCCACAGCCCCATTAACCTCGTCCTACAATGAGCAGTTCTTC. Translated: CATAPLTSSYNEQFF.

This chain joins TRBV7-2 and TRBJ2-7; possible D gene TRBD2, 7 bases. The CDR3 runs 14 residues. The V gene's germline CDR1 is SGHTA and CDR2 FQGNSA. Trimming removed 8 bases from V and 7 bases from J, with 21 bases in between. The CDR3 spells CASRGGGPVPEQYF. CDR3 nucleotide sequence: TGTGCCAGCCGTGGGGGGGGGCCGGTACCTGAGCAGTACTTC.

This chain uses TRBV14 with TRBJ2-3; the match to TRBD2 covers 12 bases. Germline CDR1 SGHDN, CDR2 FVKESK. J was trimmed by 5 bases and V by 0 bases; bases with no gene match: 3. The CDR3 spans 16 residues. The CDR3 loop reads CASSQERLAGVDTQYF. The CDR3 nucleotides are TGTGCCAGCAGCCAAGAGCGACTAGCGGGAGTAGATACGCAGTATTTT.

This clonotype was seen only a few times. This chain joins TRBV7-2 and TRBJ2-1; D not certain. Deletions cut 1 base from V and 3 bases from J, with 10 bases between. From germline, CDR1 is SGHTA and CDR2 FQGNSA. This CDR3 spans 15 amino acids. CDR3 coding DNA: TGTGCCAGCAGCTTAGGGGGAACCTACTACAATGAGCAGTTCTTC. As protein: CASSLGGTYYNEQFF.

This clonotype was seen just once. A junction end diverges from the germline sequence, so it may reflect a read error. The chain uses TRBV6-1 and TRBJ1-6; TRBD1 aligns across 10 bases. Germline V lookup: CDR1 MNHNS, CDR2 SASEGT. The CDR3 runs 14 residues. CDR3 coding DNA: TGTGCCAGCATCTGGGACAGGGGTAATCCACCCCTCCACTTT. Translation: CASIWDRGNPPLHF.

This chain joins TRBV20-1 and TRBJ2-3; D remains unclear. The CDR3 totals 12 residues. V was cut by 5 bases and J by 7 bases, with 13 bases left in between. The V gene's germline CDR1 is DFQATT and CDR2 SNEGSKA (reference sequence). The CDR3 reads CSALGPAYTQYF. CDR3 nucleotide sequence: TGCAGTGCTCTCGGACCCGCCTATACGCAGTATTTT.

The genes are TRBV5-5 and TRBJ2-7, with a tentative D call TRBD2 (6 bases). Trimming took 4 bases from V and 1 from J, leaving 15 bases between them. The CDR3 is 15 residues long. Germline V gene sequence: CDR1 SGHKS, CDR2 YYEKEE (reference sequence). The CDR3 DNA is TGTGCCAGCAGCCGGACCCTAGCGAGGTCCTACGAGCAGTACTTC. Translation gives CASSRTLARSYEQYF.

This clonotype has only a few counts. This chain links TRBV20-1 with TRBJ2-1, with D unclear. CDR3 size: 11 residues. Germline values: CDR1 DFQATT, CDR2 SNEGSKA (reference sequence). Trimming shortened V by 5 bases and J by 9 bases, and 11 bases separated the two germline ends. DNA for the CDR3: TGCAGTGCTGGTAGATTGGGTGAGCAGTTCTTC. Translation: CSAGRLGEQFF.

In its sample, this clonotype was seen a few times. V and J are TRBV7-2 and TRBJ1-2; D possibly corresponds to TRBD1 (5 bases). Germline V gene sequence: CDR1 SGHTA, CDR2 FQGNSA. This CDR3 is 14 amino acids long. Deletions cut 0 bases from V and 8 bases from J, with 13 bases between. CDR3 nucleotides: TGTGCCAGCAGCTTAGCCGTGGGGCGCGGGGGCTACACCTTC. Translated, it gives CASSLAVGRGGYTF.

The chain joins TRBV20-1 to TRBJ2-5, with TRBD2 as a possible D gene (5 bases). V lost 3 bases to trimming and J lost 5 bases, with 13 bases between them. This CDR3 region has 13 residues. Germline V gives CDR1 DFQATT, CDR2 SNEGSKA (reference sequence). This CDR3 is CSASGVLKETQYF. The CDR3 nucleotides are TGCAGTGCTAGCGGGGTTCTGAAGGAGACCCAGTACTTC.

The chain carries TRBV10-3 and TRBJ2-1; 8 bases are a match to TRBD2. J was trimmed by 0 bases and V by 4 bases; bases with no gene match: 11. The CDR3 has 18 residues. Germline V gives CDR1 ENHRY, CDR2 SYGVKD. The CDR3 region is CAISGESGGPSSYNEQFF. CDR3 sequence (DNA): TGTGCCATCAGTGGGGAGAGCGGGGGTCCCAGCTCCTACAATGAGCAGTTCTTC.

The gene calls are TRBV20-1 and TRBJ2-1; no definite D call. Between the trimmed V and J ends, which lost 0 bases and 2 bases, there was a span of 8 bases. This CDR3 is built from 14 residues. Germline V gives CDR1 DFQATT, CDR2 SNEGSKA (reference sequence). CDR3 in DNA: TGCAGTGCTAGAGATCTCCAGACCTACAATGAGCAGTTCTTC. Protein product: CSARDLQTYNEQFF.

This clonotype has just a few counts. The genes are TRBV10-3 and TRBJ2-5, with TRBD2 matching over 12 bases. The CDR3 is 16 residues long. With 4 bases clipped from V and 2 bases from J, the junction kept 5 bases outside the gene matches. Germline CDR1 and CDR2: ENHRY and SYGVKD. CDR3: CAISVNLAGGQETQYF. The CDR3 DNA sequence: TGTGCCATCAGTGTAAATCTAGCGGGGGGGCAAGAGACCCAGTACTTC.

The chain uses TRBV20-1 and TRBJ2-4, with 9 bases aligning to TRBD1. The better agreement between TRBJ2-7 and the DNA end casts doubt on the J call. The CDR3 loop spans 14 amino acids. CDR1 is DFQATT and CDR2 is SNEGSKA in the germline V gene (reference sequence). The CDR3 DNA reads TGCAGTGCTAGAGACTATAACAGGGGGCTCGAGCAGTACTTC. Its translation: CSARDYNRGLEQYF.

This clonotype occurred once. The germline gene is not matched at one end of the junction; a read error may be the cause. This chain joins TRBV5-1 and TRBJ1-5; no definite D call. The CDR3 consists of 14 residues. Germline CDR1 SGHRS, CDR2 YFSETQ. DNA for the CDR3: TGCGCCAGCATCTTGGCCGGTAGCAATCAGCCCCAGCATTTT. This encodes CASILAGSNQPQHF. The full variable domain, in which reference TRBV5-1 and TRBJ1-5 provide the parts outside the CDR3, is KAGVTQTPRYLIKTRGQQVTLSCSPISGHRSVSWYQQTPGQGLQFLFEYFSETQRNKGNFPGRFSGRQFSNSRSEMNVSTLELGDSALYLCASILAGSNQPQHFGDGTRLSIL.

This clonotype was seen repeatedly, ten times or more. The rearrangement joins TRBV12-3 or TRBV12-4 to TRBJ2-3, with TRBD2 identical over 12 bases. V was clipped by 6 bases and J by 6 bases; unmatched bases: 13. The CDR3 runs to 17 residues. This CDR3 reads CASRRHRTSGVLDTQYF. The CDR3 nucleotides read TGTGCCAGCAGGAGGCACAGGACTAGCGGGGTTTTGGATACGCAGTATTTT.